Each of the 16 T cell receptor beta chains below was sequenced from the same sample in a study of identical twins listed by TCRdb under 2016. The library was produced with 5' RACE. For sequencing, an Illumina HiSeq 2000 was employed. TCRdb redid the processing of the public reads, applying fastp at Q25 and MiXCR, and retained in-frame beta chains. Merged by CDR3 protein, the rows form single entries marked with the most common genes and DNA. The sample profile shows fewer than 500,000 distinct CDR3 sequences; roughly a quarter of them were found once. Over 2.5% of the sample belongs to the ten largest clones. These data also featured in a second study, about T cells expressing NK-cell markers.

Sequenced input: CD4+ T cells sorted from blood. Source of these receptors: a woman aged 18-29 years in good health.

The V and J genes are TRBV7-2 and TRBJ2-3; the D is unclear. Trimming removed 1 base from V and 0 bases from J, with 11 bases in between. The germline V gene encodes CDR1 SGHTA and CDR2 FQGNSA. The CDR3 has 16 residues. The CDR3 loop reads CASSLGMTSSTDTQYF. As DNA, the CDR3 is TGTGCCAGCAGCTTAGGGATGACTTCTAGCACAGATACGCAGTATTTT.

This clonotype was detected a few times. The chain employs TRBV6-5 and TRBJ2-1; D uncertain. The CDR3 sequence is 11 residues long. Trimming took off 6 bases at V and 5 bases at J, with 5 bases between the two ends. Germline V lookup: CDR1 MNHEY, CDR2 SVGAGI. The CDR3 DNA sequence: TGTGCCAGCAGGTCACACAATGAGCAGTTCTTC. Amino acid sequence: CASRSHNEQFF.

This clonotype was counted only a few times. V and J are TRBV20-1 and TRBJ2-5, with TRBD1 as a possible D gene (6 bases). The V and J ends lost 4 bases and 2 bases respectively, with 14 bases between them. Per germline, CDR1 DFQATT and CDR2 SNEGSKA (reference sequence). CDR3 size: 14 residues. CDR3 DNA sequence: TGCAGTGCTACACCGGGACACCCACAAGAGACCCAGTACTTC. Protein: CSATPGHPQETQYF.

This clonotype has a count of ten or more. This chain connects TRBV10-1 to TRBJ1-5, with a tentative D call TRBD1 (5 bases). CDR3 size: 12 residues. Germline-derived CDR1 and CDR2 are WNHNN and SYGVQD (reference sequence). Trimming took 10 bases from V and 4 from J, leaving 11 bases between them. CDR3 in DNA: TGCGCCACCGGGACGGGGAATCAGCCCCAGCATTTT. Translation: CATGTGNQPQHF.

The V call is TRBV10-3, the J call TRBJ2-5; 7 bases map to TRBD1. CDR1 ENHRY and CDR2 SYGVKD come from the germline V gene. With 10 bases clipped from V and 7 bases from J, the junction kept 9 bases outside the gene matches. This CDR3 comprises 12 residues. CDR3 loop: CASRDSNGTQYF. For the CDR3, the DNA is TGTGCCAGCCGGGACAGTAATGGGACCCAGTACTTC.

The CDR3 reads CSVTGGGETQYF. DNA of the CDR3: TGCAGCGTGACGGGGGGCGGGGAGACCCAGTACTTC. The V call is TRBV29-1, the J call TRBJ2-5; TRBD2 might be the D (7 bases). This CDR3 has 12 residues. V lost 6 bases and J 5 bases, leaving 13 bases between the germline ends. Germline V gene data show CDR1 as SQVTM and CDR2 as ANQGSEA.

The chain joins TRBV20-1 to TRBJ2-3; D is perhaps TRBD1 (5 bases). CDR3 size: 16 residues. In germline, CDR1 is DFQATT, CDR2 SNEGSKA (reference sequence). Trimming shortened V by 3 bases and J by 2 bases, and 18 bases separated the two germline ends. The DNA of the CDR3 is TGCAGTGCTAGTTGGACACGAGGCGCTCTCACAGATACGCAGTATTTT. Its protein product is CSASWTRGALTDTQYF.

CDR3 sequence (DNA): TGTGCCAGCCGCCCCTGGGCGGCCGGGGAGCTGTTTTTT. Its protein is CASRPWAAGELFF. The chain recombines TRBV11-3 with TRBJ2-2; the D is unclear. Germline-derived CDR1 and CDR2 are SGHNT and YENEEA. V lost 8 bases to trimming and J lost 6 bases, with 13 bases between them. This CDR3 has 13 amino acids.

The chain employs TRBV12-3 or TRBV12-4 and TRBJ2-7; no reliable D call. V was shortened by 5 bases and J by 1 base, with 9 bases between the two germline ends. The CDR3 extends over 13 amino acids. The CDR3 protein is CASSRFRSYEQYF. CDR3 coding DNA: TGTGCCAGCAGTCGCTTTCGATCCTACGAGCAGTACTTC.

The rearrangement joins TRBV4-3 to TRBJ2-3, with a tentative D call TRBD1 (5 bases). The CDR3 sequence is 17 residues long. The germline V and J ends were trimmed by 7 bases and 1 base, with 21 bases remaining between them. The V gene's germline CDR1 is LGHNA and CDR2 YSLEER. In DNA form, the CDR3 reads TGCGCCAGCACCCCAAGGGGTTTAGGGGATGGCACAGATACGCAGTATTTT. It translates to CASTPRGLGDGTDTQYF.

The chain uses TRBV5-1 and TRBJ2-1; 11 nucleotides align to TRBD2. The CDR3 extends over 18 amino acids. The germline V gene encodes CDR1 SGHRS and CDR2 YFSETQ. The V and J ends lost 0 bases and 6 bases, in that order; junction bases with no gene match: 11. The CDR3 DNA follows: TGCGCCAGCAGCTTGGTTGCAACGACTAGCGGGACTGGCAATGAGCAGTTCTTC. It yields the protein CASSLVATTSGTGNEQFF.

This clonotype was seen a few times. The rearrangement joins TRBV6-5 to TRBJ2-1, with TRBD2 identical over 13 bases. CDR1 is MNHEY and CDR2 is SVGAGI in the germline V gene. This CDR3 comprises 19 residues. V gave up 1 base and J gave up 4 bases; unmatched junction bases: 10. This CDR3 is CASSYFGLAGESDYNEQFF. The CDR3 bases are TGTGCCAGCAGTTACTTCGGACTAGCGGGAGAATCGGATTACAATGAGCAGTTCTTC.

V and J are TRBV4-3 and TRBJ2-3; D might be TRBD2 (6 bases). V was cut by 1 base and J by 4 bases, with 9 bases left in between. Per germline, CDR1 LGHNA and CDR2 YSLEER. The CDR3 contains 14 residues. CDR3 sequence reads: CASSQGGVADTQYF. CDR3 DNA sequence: TGCGCCAGCAGCCAAGGCGGGGTTGCAGATACGCAGTATTTT.

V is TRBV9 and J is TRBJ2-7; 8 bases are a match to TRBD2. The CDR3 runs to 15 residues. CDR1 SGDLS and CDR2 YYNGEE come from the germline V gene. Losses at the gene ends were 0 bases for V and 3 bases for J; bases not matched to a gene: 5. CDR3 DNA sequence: TGTGCCAGCAGCGTAGAGGCGGGGGGCCTCTACGAGCAGTACTTC. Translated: CASSVEAGGLYEQYF.

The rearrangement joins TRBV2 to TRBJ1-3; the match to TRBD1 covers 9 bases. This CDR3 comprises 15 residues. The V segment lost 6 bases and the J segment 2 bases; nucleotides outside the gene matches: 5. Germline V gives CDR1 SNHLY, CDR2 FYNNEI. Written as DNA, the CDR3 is TGTGCCAGCAGCCGGGACAGGGAACCTGGAAACACCATATATTTT. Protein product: CASSRDREPGNTIYF. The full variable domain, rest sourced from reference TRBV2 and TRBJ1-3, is EPEVTQTPSHQVTQMGQEVILRCVPISNHLYFYWYRQILGQKVEFLVSFYNNEISEKSEIFDDQFSVERPDGSNFTLKIRSTKLEDSAMYFCASSRDREPGNTIYFGEGSWLTVV.

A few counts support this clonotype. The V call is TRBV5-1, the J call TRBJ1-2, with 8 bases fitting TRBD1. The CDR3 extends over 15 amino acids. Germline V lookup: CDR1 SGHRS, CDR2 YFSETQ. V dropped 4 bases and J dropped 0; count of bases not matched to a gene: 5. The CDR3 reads CASSTGQDTNYGYTF. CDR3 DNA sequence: TGCGCCAGCAGCACGGGACAGGACACTAACTATGGCTACACCTTC.